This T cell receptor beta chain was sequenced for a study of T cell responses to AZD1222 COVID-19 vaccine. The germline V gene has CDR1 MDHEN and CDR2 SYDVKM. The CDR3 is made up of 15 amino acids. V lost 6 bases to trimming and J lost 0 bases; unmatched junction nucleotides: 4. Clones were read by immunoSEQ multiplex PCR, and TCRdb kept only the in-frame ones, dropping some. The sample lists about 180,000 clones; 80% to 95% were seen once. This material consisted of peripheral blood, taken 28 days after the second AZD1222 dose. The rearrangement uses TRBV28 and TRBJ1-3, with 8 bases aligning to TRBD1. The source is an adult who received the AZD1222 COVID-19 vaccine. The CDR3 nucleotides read TGTGCCAGCAGGGGGGGACAGGTCTCTGGAAACACCATATATTTT. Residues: CASRGGQVSGNTIYF.